Below, 21 T cell receptor beta chains from the same sample are listed, as sequenced in a study of a mutant IDH1 vaccine in newly diagnosed glioma. The antigens these receptors bind are not known. Clones were read by immunoSEQ multiplex PCR, and TCRdb kept only the in-frame ones, dropping some. The sample has roughly 86,000 clones, roughly 86% seen once. Time point noted: week 47, end of study. Vaccinated patients received 300 ug of mutant IDH1 20-mer peptide per dose, with topical imiquimod. The sequenced sample was PBMCs, obtained from a glioma patient whose treatment included an IDH1 peptide vaccine. These receptors all come from a woman aged 45-65 years with glioma.

The genes are TRBV5-1 and TRBJ2-7; 9 bases fit TRBD2. Germline V gene data show CDR1 as SGHRS and CDR2 as YFSETQ. The CDR3 is made up of 15 amino acids. The J segment lost 6 bases and the V segment lost 4 bases, leaving 11 bases of the junction unmatched. The CDR3 DNA reads TGCGCCAGCAGCCCCAGCCCGGGACTAGCACCCGAGCAGTACTTC. It specifies CASSPSPGLAPEQYF.

This chain connects TRBV7-3 to TRBJ2-2; TRBD2 is a possible D gene (5 bases). Trimming stripped 3 bases from V and 1 base from J, with 12 bases between. CDR3 length: 16 residues. From germline, CDR1 is SGHTA and CDR2 FQGTGA. The CDR3 is CASSFSGTLNTGELFF. Here the CDR3 DNA reads TGTGCCAGCAGCTTCTCGGGAACCTTGAACACCGGGGAGCTGTTTTTT.

This chain links TRBV28 with TRBJ2-5, with unresolved D. CDR3 length: 13 amino acids. Germline CDR1 is MDHEN and CDR2 is SYDVKM. Trimming removed 7 bases at V and 6 bases at J, with 15 bases between. CDR3 sequence: CASTPRTSKTQYF. Written as DNA, the CDR3 is TGTGCCAGCACCCCTCGGACCAGTAAGACCCAGTACTTC. The variable domain in full, with the rest retrieved from reference TRBV28 and TRBJ2-5, is DVKVTQSSRYLVKRTGEKVFLECVQDMDHENMFWYRQDPGLGLRLIYFSYDVKMKEKGDIPEGYSVSREKKERFSLILESASTNQTSMYLCASTPRTSKTQYFGPGTRLLVL.

The V call is TRBV7-9, the J call TRBJ1-6, with D hard to call. V was cut by 1 base and J by 6 bases, with 7 bases left in between. Germline lookup yields CDR1 SEHNR and CDR2 FQNEAQ (reference sequence). The CDR3 runs 14 residues. The DNA of the CDR3 is TGTGCCAGCAGCTTAGGCGGATCTAATTCACCCCTCCACTTT. It specifies CASSLGGSNSPLHF. The entire variable domain, with the rest obtained from reference TRBV7-9 and TRBJ1-6, is as follows: DTGVSQNPRHKITKRGQNVTFRCDPISEHNRLYWYRQTLGQGPEFLTYFQNEAQLEKSRLLSDRFSAERPKGSFSTLEIQRTEQGDSAMYLCASSLGGSNSPLHFGNGTRLTVT.

The genes are TRBV7-3 and TRBJ2-3; 7 positions agree with TRBD1. This CDR3 is 16 amino acids long. The ends lost 2 bases at V and 0 bases at J; junction bases unmatched: 5. CDR1 is SGHTA and CDR2 is FQGTGA in the germline V gene. CDR3 nucleotides: TGTGCCAGCAGCTTACCTCCGGGACAGAGCACAGATACGCAGTATTTT. Translated, it gives CASSLPPGQSTDTQYF.

This chain connects TRBV6-6 to TRBJ2-1; 11 bases match TRBD2. CDR1 and CDR2 (germline): MNHNY, SVGAGI (reference sequence). V was clipped by 0 bases and J by 6 bases; unmatched bases: 1. The CDR3 length is 15 residues. The CDR3: CASSYSGTSGNEQFF. CDR3 in DNA: TGTGCCAGCAGTTACTCTGGGACTAGCGGCAATGAGCAGTTCTTC.

The chain joins TRBV28 to TRBJ1-3; TRBD1 might be the D (6 bases). V was clipped by 2 bases and J by 0 bases, with 14 bases between them. Germline V gene data show CDR1 as MDHEN and CDR2 as SYDVKM. The CDR3 covers 17 residues. CDR3 nucleotides: TGTGCCAGCAGTTTAAACAGGGCCAGATTCTCTGGAAACACCATATATTTT. Protein: CASSLNRARFSGNTIYF.

The V and J genes are TRBV6-5 and TRBJ1-2; TRBD1 agrees at 8 bases. In germline, CDR1 is MNHEY, CDR2 SVGAGI. CDR3 size: 14 residues. The trim removed 4 bases at V and 5 bases at J, leaving 6 bases unmatched. Here the CDR3 DNA reads TGTGCCAGCAGTTCAGGACAGGGCCGTTATGGCTACACCTTC. The encoded protein is CASSSGQGRYGYTF.

The chain recombines TRBV4-1 with TRBJ1-2; 8 positions agree with TRBD1. Germline-derived CDR1 and CDR2 are MGHRA and YSYEKL. The CDR3 is 14 residues long. V dropped 1 base and J dropped 8; count of bases not matched to a gene: 6. CDR3 sequence reads: CASSQGGDRNGYTF. The CDR3 nucleotides read TGCGCCAGCAGCCAAGGAGGGGACAGGAACGGCTACACCTTC.

The rearrangement uses TRBV12-5 and TRBJ2-2; 10 positions agree with TRBD2. CDR1 and CDR2 (germline): LGHNT, FRNRAP. This CDR3 contains 17 residues. Losses at the gene ends were 5 bases for V and 4 bases for J; bases not matched to a gene: 10. In DNA, the CDR3 is TGTGCTAGTGGTCCCAGCGGTAGCGGGAGGTTCACCGGGGAGCTGTTTTTT. Amino acids: CASGPSGSGRFTGELFF.

V gene TRBV7-8 combines with J gene TRBJ1-1, with a tentative D call TRBD1 (5 bases). Germline CDR1 SGHVS, CDR2 FQNEAQ. Trimming cost V 5 bases and J 2 bases, with 12 bases left between them. The CDR3 consists of 14 residues. DNA of the CDR3: TGTGCCAGCAGCCCGGTTCGGGACAACACTGAAGCTTTCTTT. It codes for CASSPVRDNTEAFF.

The table lists this clone with a count of one. The chain employs TRBV7-9 and TRBJ2-2, with a possible D match to TRBD2 (6 bases). Germline CDR1 SEHNR, CDR2 FQNEAQ (reference sequence). The CDR3 runs to 15 residues. V dropped 5 bases and J dropped 10 bases, with 20 bases sitting between them. The CDR3 sequence is CASSPGIAAPEELFF. CDR3 DNA: TGTGCCAGCAGCCCCGGGATAGCGGCACCGGAGGAGCTGTTTTTT.

This chain connects TRBV29-1 to TRBJ1-1; D is ambiguous. CDR1 is SQVTM, CDR2 ANQGSEA, per germline. V gave up 5 bases and J gave up 3 bases, with 7 bases separating them. This CDR3 comprises 11 residues. The CDR3 protein is CSVMGYTEAFF. In DNA form, the CDR3 reads TGCAGCGTTATGGGGTACACTGAAGCTTTCTTT.

V usage is TRBV7-8 and J usage is TRBJ1-4; 10 positions agree with TRBD1. The CDR3 consists of 16 residues. Germline CDR1 reads SGHVS; CDR2 reads FQNEAQ. The V segment lost 6 bases and the J segment 8 bases; nucleotides outside the gene matches: 12. CDR3 region: CASRGQGRGGFEKLFF. The CDR3 coding sequence is TGTGCCAGCAGGGGACAGGGGAGGGGTGGGTTCGAAAAACTGTTTTTT.

The rearrangement joins TRBV30 to TRBJ1-2; weak D call: TRBD1 (5 bases). V lost 2 bases and J lost 6, with 13 bases in between. Per germline, CDR1 GTSNPN and CDR2 SVGIG (reference sequence). The CDR3 contains 13 residues. The CDR3 DNA is TGTGCCTGGAGTTTCCAGGGAGTCGATGGCTACACCTTC. It codes for CAWSFQGVDGYTF.

V is TRBV10-3 and J is TRBJ1-5; 10 bases map to TRBD1. This CDR3 is built from 13 residues. With 10 bases clipped from V and 2 bases from J, the junction kept 2 bases outside the gene matches. Germline V CDR1 and CDR2: ENHRY, SYGVKD. DNA for the CDR3: TGTGCCAGCGGACAGGGGGGCAATCAGCCCCAGCATTTT. It encodes CASGQGGNQPQHF.

The CDR3 sequence: CTSSQDSGRDTEAFF. In nucleotides, the CDR3 is TGCACCAGCAGCCAAGATTCCGGCAGGGACACTGAAGCTTTCTTT. The chain is built from TRBV1 and TRBJ1-1; the table's TRBD1 call for D was not verified on the DNA. TRBV1 constitutes a pseudogene. The CDR3 has 15 amino acids.

The V call is TRBV29-1, the J call TRBJ1-5; 9 positions agree with TRBD1. The trim removed 6 bases at V and 6 bases at J, leaving 3 bases unmatched. The CDR3 extends over 12 amino acids. Germline CDR1 reads SQVTM; CDR2 reads ANQGSEA. Written as DNA, the CDR3 is TGCAGCGTGACGACAGGGGGTCAGCCCCAGCATTTT. Protein product: CSVTTGGQPQHF.

V usage is TRBV9 and J usage is TRBJ2-5, with D unresolved. CDR3 size: 13 residues. Germline CDR1 reads SGDLS; CDR2 reads YYNGEE. Trimming shortened V by 4 bases and J by 2 bases, and 9 bases separated the two germline ends. CDR3 nucleotides: TGTGCCAGCAGCCCCCGACAACAAGAGACCCAGTACTTC. Its protein product is CASSPRQQETQYF.

This sequence joins TRBV4-2 and TRBJ2-2, with 12 bases matching TRBD1. The CDR3 consists of 17 residues. After removal of 4 bases from V and 5 bases from J, the junction contained 8 bases not matched to a gene. Looked up from germline, CDR1 is LGHNA and CDR2 is YNFKEQ. CDR3 nucleotides: TGTGCCAGCAGCCTGGTGGGACAGGGGGCGGGGACCGGGGAGCTGTTTTTT. Encoded protein: CASSLVGQGAGTGELFF.

The chain recombines TRBV28 with TRBJ2-2; D may be TRBD1 (6 bases). In germline, CDR1 is MDHEN, CDR2 SYDVKM. V dropped 7 bases and J dropped 4 bases, with 13 bases sitting between them. The CDR3 length is 14 residues. This chain's CDR3 is CASIEQGGTGELFF. CDR3 DNA: TGTGCCAGCATCGAACAGGGTGGCACCGGGGAGCTGTTTTTT.